This T cell receptor (beta chain) was sequenced in a study of T cell responses to AZD1222 COVID-19 vaccine. V was clipped by 5 bases and J by 1 base, with 12 bases between them. Germline CDR1 and CDR2: GTSNPN and SVGIG (reference sequence). The CDR3 runs to 14 residues. In regard to this clone: Antigen specificity is unknown.

Libraries were prepared by immunoSEQ multiplex PCR; TCRdb keeps only in-frame clonotypes and omits some of them. The table includes some 120,000 clones, roughly 84% detected once. Overall study findings and caveats: Donors skewed white British and female; clonal diversity was possibly underestimated.

The material was peripheral blood, obtained on day 0 of AZD1222 vaccination. The chain carries TRBV30 and TRBJ1-3; tentative D call: TRBD1 (6 bases). The receptor's source is an adult in good health. CDR3 in amino acids: CAWQQGGSGNTIYF. CDR3 DNA sequence: TGTGCCTGGCAACAGGGAGGTTCTGGAAACACCATATATTTT.